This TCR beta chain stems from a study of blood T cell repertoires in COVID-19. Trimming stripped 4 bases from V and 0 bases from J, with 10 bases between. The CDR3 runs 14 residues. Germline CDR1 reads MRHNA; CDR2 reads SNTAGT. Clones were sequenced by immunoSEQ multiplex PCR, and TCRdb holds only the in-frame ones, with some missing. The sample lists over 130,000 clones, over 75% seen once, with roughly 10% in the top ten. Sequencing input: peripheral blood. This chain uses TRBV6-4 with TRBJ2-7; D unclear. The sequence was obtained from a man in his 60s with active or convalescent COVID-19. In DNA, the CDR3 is TGTGCCAGCAGTGCAACACCCAGCTCCTACGAGCAGTACTTC. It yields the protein CASSATPSSYEQYF.